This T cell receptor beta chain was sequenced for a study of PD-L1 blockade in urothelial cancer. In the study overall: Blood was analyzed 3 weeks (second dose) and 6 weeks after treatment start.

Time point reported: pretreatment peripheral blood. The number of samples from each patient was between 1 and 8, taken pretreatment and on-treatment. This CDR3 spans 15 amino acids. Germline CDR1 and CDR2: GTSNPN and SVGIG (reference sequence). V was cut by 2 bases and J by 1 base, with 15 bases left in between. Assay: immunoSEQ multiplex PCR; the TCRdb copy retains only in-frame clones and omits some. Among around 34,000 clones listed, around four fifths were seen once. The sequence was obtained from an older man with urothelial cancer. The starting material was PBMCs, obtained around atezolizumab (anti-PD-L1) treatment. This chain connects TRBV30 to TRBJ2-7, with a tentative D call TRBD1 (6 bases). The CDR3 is CAWSWGSGQSYEQYF. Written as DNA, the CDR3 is TGTGCCTGGAGTTGGGGGTCGGGACAATCCTACGAGCAGTACTTC.